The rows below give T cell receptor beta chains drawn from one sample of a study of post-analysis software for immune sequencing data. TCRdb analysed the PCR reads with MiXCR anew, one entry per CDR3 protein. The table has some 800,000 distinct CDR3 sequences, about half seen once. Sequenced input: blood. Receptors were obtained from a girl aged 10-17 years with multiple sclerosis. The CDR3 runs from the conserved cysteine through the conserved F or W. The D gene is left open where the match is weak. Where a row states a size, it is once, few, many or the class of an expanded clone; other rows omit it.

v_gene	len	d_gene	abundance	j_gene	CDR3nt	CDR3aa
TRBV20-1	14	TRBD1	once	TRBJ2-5	TGCAGTGCTAGAACCGGGACAGGGGGTGAGACCCAGTACTTC	CSARTGTGGETQYF
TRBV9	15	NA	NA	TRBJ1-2	TGTGCCAGCAGCGACCCGGGCCCGGAGGGAATCGGCTACACCTTC	CASSDPGPEGIGYTF
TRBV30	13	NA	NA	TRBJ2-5	TGTGCCTGGAGTGTTAGGAGTCGGGAGACCCAGTACTTC	CAWSVRSRETQYF
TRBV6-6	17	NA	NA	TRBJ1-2	TGTGCCAGCAGTTCCCAGGTCTATGGAGACAGGACTATGGGCTACACCTTC	CASSSQVYGDRTMGYTF
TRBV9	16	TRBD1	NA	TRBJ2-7	TGTGCCAGCAGCCCCCATCCCGGGACAGCTTCCTGCGAGCAGTACTTC	CASSPHPGTASCEQYF
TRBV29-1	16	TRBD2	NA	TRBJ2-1	TGCAGCGTTGAAGGGCTAGCGGAGCAACCCTACAATGAGCAGTTCTTC	CSVEGLAEQPYNEQFF
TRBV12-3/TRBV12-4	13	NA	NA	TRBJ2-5	TGTGCCAGCAGTTTACGGGGGTTTGAGACCCAGTACTTC	CASSLRGFETQYF
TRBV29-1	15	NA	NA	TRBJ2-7	TGCAGCGTTGAGGCCCAGTGGTGGCAGGGGAAGCGGCAGTACTTC	CSVEAQWWQGKRQYF
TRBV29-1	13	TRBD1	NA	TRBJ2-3	TGCAGCTCATGGGGACAGGGGATAGATACGCAGTATTTT	CSSWGQGIDTQYF
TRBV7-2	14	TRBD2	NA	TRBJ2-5	TGTGCCAGCAGCTTAGCGCGGGGGGCGGAGACCCAGTACTTC	CASSLARGAETQYF
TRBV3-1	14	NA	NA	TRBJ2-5	TGTGCCAGCAGCCCTGACTACGCGCAAGAGACCCAGTACTTC	CASSPDYAQETQYF
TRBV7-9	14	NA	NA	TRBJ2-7	TGTGCCAGCAGCCCTAGACAGAACTCCTACGAGCAGTACTTC	CASSPRQNSYEQYF
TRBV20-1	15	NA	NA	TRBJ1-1	TGCAGTGCTCATCGGGGCCAGGTGGTGGACACTGAAGCTTTCTTT	CSAHRGQVVDTEAFF
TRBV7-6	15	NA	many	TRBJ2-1	TGTGCCAGCAGTTTGGGCGCGAGCTCCTACAATGAGCAGTTCTTC	CASSLGASSYNEQFF
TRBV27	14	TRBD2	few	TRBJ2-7	TGTGCCAGCAGTGCAGCGGGAGGGTCCTACGAGCAGTACTTC	CASSAAGGSYEQYF
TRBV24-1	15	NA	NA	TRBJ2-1	TGTGCCACCAGTGACAGGGAATATTCCTACAATGAGCAGTTCTTC	CATSDREYSYNEQFF
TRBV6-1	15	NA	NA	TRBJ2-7	TGTGCCAGCAGTGAAACGGGCGGTAGTGCTGGCGAGCAGTACTTC	CASSETGGSAGEQYF
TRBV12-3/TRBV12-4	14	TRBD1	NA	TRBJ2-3	TGTGCCAGCAGTTGGACAGGCGCCACAGATACGCAGTATTTT	CASSWTGATDTQYF
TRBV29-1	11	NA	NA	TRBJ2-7	TGCAGCGGGGGACGACTCGGCGAGCAGTACTTC	CSGGRLGEQYF
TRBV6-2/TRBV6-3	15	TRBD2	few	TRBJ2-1	TGTGCCAGCGGCCGCGGGAGGCCGGTGGTCAATGAGCAGTTTTTC	CASGRGRPVVNEQFF
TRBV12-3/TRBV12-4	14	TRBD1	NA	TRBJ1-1	TGTGCCAGCAGTCATACAGGGGCGAACACTGAAGCTTTCTTT	CASSHTGANTEAFF
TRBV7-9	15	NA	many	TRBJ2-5	TGTGCCAGCAGCTTAGCACAGGGAACCACAGAGACCCAGTACTTC	CASSLAQGTTETQYF
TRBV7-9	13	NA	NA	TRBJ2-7	TGTGCCAGCGTCCAGGTGAATACCTACGAGCAGTACTTC	CASVQVNTYEQYF
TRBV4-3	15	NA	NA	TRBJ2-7	TGCGCCAGCAGCCAAGATACGAGTCAGGTCTACGAGCAGTACTTC	CASSQDTSQVYEQYF
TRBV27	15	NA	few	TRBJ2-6	TGTGCCAGCAGTTTATTGGGGTTGGGGGCCAACGTCCTGACTTTC	CASSLLGLGANVLTF
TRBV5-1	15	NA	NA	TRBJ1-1	TGCGCCAGCAGCTTGGAAGGGGGGTGGAACACTGAAGCTTTCTTT	CASSLEGGWNTEAFF
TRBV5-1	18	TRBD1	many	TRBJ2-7	TGCGCCAGCAGCGCGGACAGGGGCAGTGGCGGCCCTCGGAACGAGCAGTACTTC	CASSADRGSGGPRNEQYF